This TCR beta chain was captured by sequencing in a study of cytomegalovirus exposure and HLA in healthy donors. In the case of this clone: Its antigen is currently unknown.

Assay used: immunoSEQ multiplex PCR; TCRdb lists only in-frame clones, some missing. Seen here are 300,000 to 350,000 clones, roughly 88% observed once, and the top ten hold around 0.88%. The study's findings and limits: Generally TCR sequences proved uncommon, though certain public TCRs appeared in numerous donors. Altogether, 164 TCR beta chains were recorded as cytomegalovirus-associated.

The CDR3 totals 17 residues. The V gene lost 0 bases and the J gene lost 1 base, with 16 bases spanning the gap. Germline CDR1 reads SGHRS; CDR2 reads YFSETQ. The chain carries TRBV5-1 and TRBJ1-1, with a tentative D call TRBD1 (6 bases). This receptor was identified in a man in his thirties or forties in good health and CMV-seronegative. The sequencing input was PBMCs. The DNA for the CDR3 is TGCGCCAGCAGCTTGGCGACAGGCGGTCCCCGGAACACTGAAGCTTTCTTT. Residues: CASSLATGGPRNTEAFF.